Given below is one T cell receptor beta chain in context. The data originate from a study of Ad26.COV2.S vaccination and SARS-CoV-2 variants. Turning to the study itself: The authors gave Ad26.COV2.S intramuscularly, either once or twice 56 days apart.

The CDR3 covers 16 residues. J gave up 3 bases and V 9 bases, and 12 bases lay outside the gene matches. CDR1 is MDHEN, CDR2 SYDVKM, per germline. Treatment specified: approximately 18 received Ad26.COV2.S at low or high dose, single or two shots; roughly five received placebo; per-sample allocation not given. Specimen acquisition occurred on day 63 following the initial vaccine or placebo injection. Generated by immunoSEQ multiplex PCR, the TCRdb table keeps only in-frame clones and is missing some. The table shows approximately 300,000 clones, with around four fifths occurring only once. The sequences come from peripheral blood, collected in a trial of Ad26.COV2.S vaccine versus placebo. The chain uses TRBV28 and TRBJ2-2; 8 bases are a match to TRBD2. The clonotype was recovered from a person between 18 and 59 years old who received the Ad26.COV2.S COVID-19 vaccine or a placebo. The DNA for the CDR3 is TGTGCCAGTTCCGTCGGGAGGGTAATCGACACCGGGGAGCTGTTTTTT. This translates into CASSVGRVIDTGELFF.